Following are 6 T cell receptor beta chains from one sample sequenced in a study of OX40 agonist ivuxolimab in advanced cancers. Data came from immunoSEQ multiplex PCR; TCRdb stores just in-frame clones and leaves some out. Of 100,000 or so clones in the sample, about nine tenths were seen once. Sequencing used CD4+ or CD8+ T cells sorted from blood, obtained in a trial of the OX40 agonist ivuxolimab. The receptors were gathered from an adult with an advanced solid tumor such as melanoma, head and neck, liver or kidney cancer.

This rearrangement joins TRBV11-2 to TRBJ1-1; the match to TRBD1 covers 8 bases. Trimming at V came to 3 bases and at J to 0 bases, leaving 6 bases not matched to a gene. CDR3 size: 16 residues. Per the germline V gene, CDR1 is SGHAT and CDR2 is FQNNGV. Here the CDR3 reads CASSLQGAALNTEAFF. The CDR3 DNA follows: TGTGCCAGCAGCTTGCAGGGGGCGGCTCTGAACACTGAAGCTTTCTTT.

This clone was observed a few times. The chain carries TRBV28 and TRBJ1-5, with a possible D match to TRBD1 (5 bases). V was trimmed by 5 bases and J by 7 bases, leaving 9 bases between them. The CDR3 has 12 amino acids. The V gene's germline CDR1 is MDHEN and CDR2 SYDVKM. Here the CDR3 DNA reads TGTGCCAGCAGTCCCTGGGGGCAGCCCCAGCATTTT. It yields the protein CASSPWGQPQHF.

V gene TRBV4-3 combines with J gene TRBJ2-1, with D perhaps TRBD2 (6 bases). This CDR3 contains 16 residues. Trimming left V 2 bases short and J 0 bases short, with 11 bases between. CDR1 LGHNA and CDR2 YSLEER come from the germline V gene. The CDR3, as DNA: TGCGCCAGCAGCCAATTAGCGGCGCCCTCCTACAATGAGCAGTTCTTC. This translates into CASSQLAAPSYNEQFF.

The rearrangement links TRBV27 to TRBJ2-1; 8 bases agree with TRBD1. The CDR3 loop spans 13 amino acids. Looked up from germline, CDR1 is MNHEY and CDR2 is SMNVEV (reference sequence). Trimming took 9 bases from V and 7 from J; bases not matched to a gene: 8. The DNA of the CDR3 is TGTGCCAGTAACGGACAGGGTAGGAATGAGCAGTTCTTC. This codes for CASNGQGRNEQFF.

The chain combines TRBV7-9 with TRBJ2-7; D perhaps matches TRBD2 (6 bases). Deletions cut 4 bases from V and 5 bases from J, with 9 bases between. The CDR3 is 12 residues long. Germline CDR1 is SEHNR and CDR2 is FQNEAQ (reference sequence). CDR3 DNA sequence: TGTGCCAGCAGCTCCAGGAGGGACGAGCAGTACTTC. This encodes CASSSRRDEQYF. Looking up the rest from reference TRBV7-9 and TRBJ2-7 gives the full variable domain: DTGVSQNPRHKITKRGQNVTFRCDPISEHNRLYWYRQTLGQGPEFLTYFQNEAQLEKSRLLSDRFSAERPKGSFSTLEIQRTEQGDSAMYLCASSSRRDEQYFGPGTRLTVT.

The V gene is TRBV6-1, the J gene TRBJ2-5; TRBD2 matches 9 bases. The CDR3 is 15 amino acids. J lost 4 bases, V lost 1 base, and 4 bases had no gene match. From germline, CDR1 is MNHNS and CDR2 SASEGT. CDR3 residues: CASSEGGLARETQYF. CDR3 bases: TGTGCCAGCAGTGAAGGCGGACTAGCGCGAGAGACCCAGTACTTC.